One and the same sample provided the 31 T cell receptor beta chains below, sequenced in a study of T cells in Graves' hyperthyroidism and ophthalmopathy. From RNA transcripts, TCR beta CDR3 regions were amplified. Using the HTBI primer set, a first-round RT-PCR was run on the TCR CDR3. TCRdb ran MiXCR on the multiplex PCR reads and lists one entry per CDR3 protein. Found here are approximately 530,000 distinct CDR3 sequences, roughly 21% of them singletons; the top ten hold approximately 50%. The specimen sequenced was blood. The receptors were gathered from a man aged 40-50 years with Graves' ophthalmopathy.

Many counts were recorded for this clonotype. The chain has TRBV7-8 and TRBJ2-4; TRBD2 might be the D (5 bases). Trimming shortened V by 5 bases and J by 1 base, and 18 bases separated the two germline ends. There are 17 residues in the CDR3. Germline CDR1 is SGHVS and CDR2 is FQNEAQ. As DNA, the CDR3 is TGTGCCAGCAGCCCCCTTCTCGGGGTGCCGGCCAAAAACATTCAGTACTTC. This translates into CASSPLLGVPAKNIQYF.

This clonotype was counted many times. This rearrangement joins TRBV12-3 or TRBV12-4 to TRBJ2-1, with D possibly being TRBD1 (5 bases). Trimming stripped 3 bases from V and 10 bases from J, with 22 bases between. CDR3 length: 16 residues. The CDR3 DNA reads TGTGCCAGCAGTTTTCGAATGGTCTCCCAGGGAAGCGAGCAGTTCTTC. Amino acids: CASSFRMVSQGSEQFF.

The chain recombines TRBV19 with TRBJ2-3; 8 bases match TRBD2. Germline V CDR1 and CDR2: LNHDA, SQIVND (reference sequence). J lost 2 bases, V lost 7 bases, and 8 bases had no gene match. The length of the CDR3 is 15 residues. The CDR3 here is CASTPLAALTDTQYF. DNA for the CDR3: TGTGCCAGTACCCCACTAGCGGCTCTCACAGATACGCAGTATTTT.

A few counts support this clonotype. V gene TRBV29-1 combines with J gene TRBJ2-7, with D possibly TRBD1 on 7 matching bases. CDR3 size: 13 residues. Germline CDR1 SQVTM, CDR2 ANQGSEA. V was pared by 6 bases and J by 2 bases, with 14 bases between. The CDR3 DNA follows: TGCAGCGTGAGACAGGGAGGTGCCTACGAGCAGTACTTC. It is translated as CSVRQGGAYEQYF.

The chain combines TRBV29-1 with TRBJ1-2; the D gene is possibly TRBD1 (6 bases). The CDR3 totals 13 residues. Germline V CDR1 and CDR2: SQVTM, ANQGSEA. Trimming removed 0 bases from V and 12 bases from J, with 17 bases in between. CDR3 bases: TGCAGCGTTGAAGAGGCAGGAACGGGGGGCCACACCTTC. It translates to CSVEEAGTGGHTF.

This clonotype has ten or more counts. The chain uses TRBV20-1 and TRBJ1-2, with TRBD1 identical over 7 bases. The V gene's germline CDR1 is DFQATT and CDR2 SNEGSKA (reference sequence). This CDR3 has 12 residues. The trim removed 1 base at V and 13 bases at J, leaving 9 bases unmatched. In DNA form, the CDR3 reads TGCAGTGCTAGAGGGGACAGCCCTTCGGTCACCTTC. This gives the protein CSARGDSPSVTF.

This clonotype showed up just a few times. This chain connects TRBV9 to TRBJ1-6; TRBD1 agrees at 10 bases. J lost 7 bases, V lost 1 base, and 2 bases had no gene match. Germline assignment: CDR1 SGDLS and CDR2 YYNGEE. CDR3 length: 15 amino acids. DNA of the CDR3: TGTGCCAGCAGCGTACGGGGACAGGGGAATTCACCCCTCCACTTT. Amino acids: CASSVRGQGNSPLHF.

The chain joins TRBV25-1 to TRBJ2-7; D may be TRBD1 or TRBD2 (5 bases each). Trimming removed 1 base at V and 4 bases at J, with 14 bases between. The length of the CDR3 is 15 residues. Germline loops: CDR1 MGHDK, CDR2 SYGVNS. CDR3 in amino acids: CASSESSAGRYEQYF. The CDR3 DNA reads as TGTGCCAGCAGTGAATCATCGGCAGGGAGATACGAGCAGTACTTC.

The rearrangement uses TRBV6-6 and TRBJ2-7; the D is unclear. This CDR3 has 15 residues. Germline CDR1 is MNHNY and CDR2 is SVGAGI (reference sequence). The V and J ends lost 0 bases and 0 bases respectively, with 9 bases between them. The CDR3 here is CASSYSIVYSYEQYF. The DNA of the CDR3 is TGTGCCAGCAGTTACTCGATTGTTTACTCCTACGAGCAGTACTTC.

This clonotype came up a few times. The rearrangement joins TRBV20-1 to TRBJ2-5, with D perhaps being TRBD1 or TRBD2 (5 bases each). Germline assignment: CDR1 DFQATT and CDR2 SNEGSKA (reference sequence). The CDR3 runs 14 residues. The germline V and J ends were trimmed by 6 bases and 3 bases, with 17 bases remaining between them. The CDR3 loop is CSALRPGTKETQYF. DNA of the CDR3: TGCAGTGCCCTACGCCCCGGGACCAAAGAGACCCAGTACTTC.

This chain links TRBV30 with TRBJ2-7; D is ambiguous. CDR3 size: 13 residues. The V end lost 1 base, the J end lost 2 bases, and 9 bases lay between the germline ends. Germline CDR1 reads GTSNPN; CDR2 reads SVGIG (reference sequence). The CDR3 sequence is CAWSEVRPYEQYF. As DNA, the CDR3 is TGTGCCTGGAGTGAGGTCAGGCCCTACGAGCAGTACTTC.

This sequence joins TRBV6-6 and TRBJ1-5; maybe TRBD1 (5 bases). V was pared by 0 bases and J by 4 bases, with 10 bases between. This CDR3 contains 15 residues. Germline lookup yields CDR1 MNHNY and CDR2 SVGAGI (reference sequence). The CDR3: CASSYSEGWNQPQHF. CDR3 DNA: TGTGCCAGCAGTTACTCCGAGGGGTGGAATCAGCCCCAGCATTTT.

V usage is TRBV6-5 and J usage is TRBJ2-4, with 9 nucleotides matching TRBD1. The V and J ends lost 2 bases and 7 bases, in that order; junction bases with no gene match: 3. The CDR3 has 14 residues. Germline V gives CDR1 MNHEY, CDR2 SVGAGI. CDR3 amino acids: CASSYRGQGNIQYF. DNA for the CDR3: TGTGCCAGCAGTTACAGAGGACAGGGGAACATTCAGTACTTC.

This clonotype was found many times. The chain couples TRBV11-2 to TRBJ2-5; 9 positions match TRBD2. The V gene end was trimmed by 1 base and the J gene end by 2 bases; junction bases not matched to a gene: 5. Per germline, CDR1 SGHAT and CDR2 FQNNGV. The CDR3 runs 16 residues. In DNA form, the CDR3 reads TGTGCCAGCAGCTTAGTCGGCGGGGGGGGACAAGAGACCCAGTACTTC. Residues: CASSLVGGGGQETQYF.

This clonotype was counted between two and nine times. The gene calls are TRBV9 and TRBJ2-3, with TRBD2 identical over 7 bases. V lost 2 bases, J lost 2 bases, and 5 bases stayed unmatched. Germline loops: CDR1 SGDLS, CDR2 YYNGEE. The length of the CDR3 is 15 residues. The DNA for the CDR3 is TGTGCCAGCAGCGTTGGGCTAGCGGACACAGATACGCAGTATTTT. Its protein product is CASSVGLADTDTQYF.

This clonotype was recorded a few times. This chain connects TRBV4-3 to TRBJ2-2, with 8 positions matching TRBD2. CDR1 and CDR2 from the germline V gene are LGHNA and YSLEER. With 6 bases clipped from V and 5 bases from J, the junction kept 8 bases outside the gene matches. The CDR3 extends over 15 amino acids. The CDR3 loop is CASSPRTSITGELFF. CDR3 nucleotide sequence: TGCGCCAGCAGTCCCCGGACTAGCATTACCGGGGAGCTGTTTTTT.

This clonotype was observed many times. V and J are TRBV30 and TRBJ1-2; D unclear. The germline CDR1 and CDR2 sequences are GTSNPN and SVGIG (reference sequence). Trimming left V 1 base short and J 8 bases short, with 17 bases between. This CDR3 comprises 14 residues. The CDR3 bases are TGTGCCTGGAGTGAGACCTTCGGCAGGCGCGGCTACACCTTC. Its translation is CAWSETFGRRGYTF.

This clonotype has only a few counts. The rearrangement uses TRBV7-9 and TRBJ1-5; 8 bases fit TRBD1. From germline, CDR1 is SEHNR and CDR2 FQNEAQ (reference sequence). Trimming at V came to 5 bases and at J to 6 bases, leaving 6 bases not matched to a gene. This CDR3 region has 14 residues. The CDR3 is CASSPTGGVQPQHF. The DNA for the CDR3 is TGTGCCAGCAGCCCCACAGGGGGTGTTCAGCCCCAGCATTTT.

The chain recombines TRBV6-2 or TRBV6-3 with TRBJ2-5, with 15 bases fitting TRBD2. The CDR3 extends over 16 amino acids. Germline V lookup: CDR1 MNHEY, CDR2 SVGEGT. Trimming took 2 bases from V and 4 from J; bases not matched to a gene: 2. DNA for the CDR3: TGTGCCAGCAGTTACGGACTAGCGGGAGGGGGAGAGACCCAGTACTTC. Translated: CASSYGLAGGGETQYF.

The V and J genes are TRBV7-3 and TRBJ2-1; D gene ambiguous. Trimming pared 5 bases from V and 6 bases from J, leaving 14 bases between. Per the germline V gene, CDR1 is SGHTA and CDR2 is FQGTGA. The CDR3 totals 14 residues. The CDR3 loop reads CASSRGIGFNEQFF. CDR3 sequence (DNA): TGTGCCAGCAGCAGAGGTATAGGGTTCAATGAGCAGTTCTTC.

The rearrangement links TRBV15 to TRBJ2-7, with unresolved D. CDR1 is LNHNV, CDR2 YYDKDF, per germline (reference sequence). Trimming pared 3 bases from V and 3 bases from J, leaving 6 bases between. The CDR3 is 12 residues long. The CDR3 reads CATSSGFYEQYF. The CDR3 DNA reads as TGTGCCACCAGCAGTGGGTTCTACGAGCAGTACTTC.

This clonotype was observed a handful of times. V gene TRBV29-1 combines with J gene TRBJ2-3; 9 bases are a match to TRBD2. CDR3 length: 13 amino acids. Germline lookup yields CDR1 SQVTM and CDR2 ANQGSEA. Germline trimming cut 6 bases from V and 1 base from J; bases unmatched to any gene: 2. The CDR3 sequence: CSVPSGGTDTQYF. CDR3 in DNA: TGCAGCGTACCTAGCGGGGGCACAGATACGCAGTATTTT.

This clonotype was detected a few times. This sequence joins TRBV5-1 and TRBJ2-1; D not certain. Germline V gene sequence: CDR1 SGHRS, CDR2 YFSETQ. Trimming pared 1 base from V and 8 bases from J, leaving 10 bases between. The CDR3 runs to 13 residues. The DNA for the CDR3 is TGCGCCAGCAGCTTGAGGAGCTCGGATGAGCAGTTCTTC. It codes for CASSLRSSDEQFF.

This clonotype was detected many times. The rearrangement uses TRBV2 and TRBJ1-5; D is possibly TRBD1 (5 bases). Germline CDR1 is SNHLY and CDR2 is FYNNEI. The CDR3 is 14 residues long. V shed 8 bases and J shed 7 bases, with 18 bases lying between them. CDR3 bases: TGTGCCAGCTCCGCTCATCCTGAGGGGCAGCCCCAGCATTTT. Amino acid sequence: CASSAHPEGQPQHF.

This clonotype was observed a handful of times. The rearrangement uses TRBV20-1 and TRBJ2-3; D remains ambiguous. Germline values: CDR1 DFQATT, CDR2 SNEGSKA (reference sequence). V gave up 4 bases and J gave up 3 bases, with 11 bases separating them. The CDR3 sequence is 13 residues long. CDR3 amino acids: CSATRPVTDTQYF. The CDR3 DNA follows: TGCAGTGCTACAAGACCAGTAACAGATACGCAGTATTTT.

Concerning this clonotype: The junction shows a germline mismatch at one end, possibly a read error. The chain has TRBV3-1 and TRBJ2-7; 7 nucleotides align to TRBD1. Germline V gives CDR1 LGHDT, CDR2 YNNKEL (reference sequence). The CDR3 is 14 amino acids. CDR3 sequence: CASSPRDRGYGQYF. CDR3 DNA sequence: TGTGCCAGCAGCCCCCGGGACAGAGGCTACGGGCAGTACTTC.

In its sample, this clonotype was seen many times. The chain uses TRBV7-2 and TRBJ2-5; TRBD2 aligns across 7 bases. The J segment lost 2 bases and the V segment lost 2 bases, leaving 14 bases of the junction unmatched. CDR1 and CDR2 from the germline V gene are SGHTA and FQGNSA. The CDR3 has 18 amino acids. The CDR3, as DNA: TGTGCCAGCAGCTTACGTGGATTGGAGGCGGGAGTACAAGAGACCCAGTACTTC. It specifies CASSLRGLEAGVQETQYF.

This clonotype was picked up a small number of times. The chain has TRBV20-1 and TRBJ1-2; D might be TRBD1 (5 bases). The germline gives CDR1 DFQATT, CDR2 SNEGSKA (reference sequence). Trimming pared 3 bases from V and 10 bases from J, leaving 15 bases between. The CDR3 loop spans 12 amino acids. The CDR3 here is CSARENRLIYTF. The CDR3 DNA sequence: TGCAGTGCTAGGGAAAACAGGCTGATCTACACCTTC.

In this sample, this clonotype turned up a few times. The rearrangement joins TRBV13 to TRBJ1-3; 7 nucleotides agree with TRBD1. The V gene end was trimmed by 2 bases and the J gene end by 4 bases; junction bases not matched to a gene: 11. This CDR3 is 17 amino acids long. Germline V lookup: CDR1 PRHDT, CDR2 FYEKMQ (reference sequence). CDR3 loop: CASSLRKGGLRGNTIYF. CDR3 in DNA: TGTGCCAGCAGCTTACGTAAAGGGGGCCTGAGAGGAAACACCATATATTTT.

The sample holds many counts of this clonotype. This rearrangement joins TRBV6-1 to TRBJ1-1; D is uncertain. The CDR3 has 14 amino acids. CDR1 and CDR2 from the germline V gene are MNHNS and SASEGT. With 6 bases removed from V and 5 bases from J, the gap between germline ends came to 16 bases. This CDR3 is CASSGEGGGTEAFF. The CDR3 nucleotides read TGTGCCAGCAGCGGGGAGGGAGGAGGGACTGAAGCTTTCTTT.

For the CDR3, the DNA is TGTGCCAGCAGTGGAACTAGAGGCGAGACCCAGTACTTC. It yields the protein CASSGTRGETQYF. V and J are TRBV2 and TRBJ2-5; a weak D match, TRBD2 (5 bases). With 4 bases removed from V and 5 bases from J, the gap between germline ends came to 11 bases. CDR1 and CDR2 from the germline V gene are SNHLY and FYNNEI. This CDR3 contains 13 residues.